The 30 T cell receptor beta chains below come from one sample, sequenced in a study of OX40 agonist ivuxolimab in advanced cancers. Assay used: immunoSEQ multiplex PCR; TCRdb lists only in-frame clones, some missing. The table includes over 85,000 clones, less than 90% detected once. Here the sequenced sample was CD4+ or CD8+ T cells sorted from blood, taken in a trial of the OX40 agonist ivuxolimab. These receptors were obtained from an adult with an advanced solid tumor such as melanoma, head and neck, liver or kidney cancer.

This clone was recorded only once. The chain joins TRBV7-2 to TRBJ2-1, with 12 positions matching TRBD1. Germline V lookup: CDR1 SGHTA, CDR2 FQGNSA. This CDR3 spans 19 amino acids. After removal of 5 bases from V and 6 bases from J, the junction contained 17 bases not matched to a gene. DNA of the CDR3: TGTGCCAGCAGCCTACTTTACTCCGACGGGACAGGGGGCATCAATGAGCAGTTCTTC. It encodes CASSLLYSDGTGGINEQFF.

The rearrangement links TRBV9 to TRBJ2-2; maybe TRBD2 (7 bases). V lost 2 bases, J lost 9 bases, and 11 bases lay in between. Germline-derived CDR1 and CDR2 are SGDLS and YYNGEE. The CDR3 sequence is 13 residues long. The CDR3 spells CASSVSGGWELFF. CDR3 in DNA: TGTGCCAGCAGCGTTTCGGGGGGCTGGGAGCTGTTTTTT.

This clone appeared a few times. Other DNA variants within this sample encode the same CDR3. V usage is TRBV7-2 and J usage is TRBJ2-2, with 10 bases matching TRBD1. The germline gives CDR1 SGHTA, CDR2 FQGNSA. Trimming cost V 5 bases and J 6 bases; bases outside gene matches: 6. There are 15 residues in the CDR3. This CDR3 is CASSLGTGEAGELFF. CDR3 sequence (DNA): TGTGCCAGCAGCCTGGGGACAGGGGAGGCCGGGGAGCTGTTTTTT.

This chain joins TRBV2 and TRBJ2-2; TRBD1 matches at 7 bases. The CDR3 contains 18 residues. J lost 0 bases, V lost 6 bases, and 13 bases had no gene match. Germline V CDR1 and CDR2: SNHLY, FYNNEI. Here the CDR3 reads CASRPTTSGTANTGELFF. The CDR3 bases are TGTGCCAGCAGACCCACGACATCCGGGACAGCGAACACCGGGGAGCTGTTTTTT.

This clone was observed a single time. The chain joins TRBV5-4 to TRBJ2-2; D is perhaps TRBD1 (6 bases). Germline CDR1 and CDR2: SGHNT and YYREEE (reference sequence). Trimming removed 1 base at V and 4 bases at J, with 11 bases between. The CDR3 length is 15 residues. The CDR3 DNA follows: TGTGCCAGCAGCTTGCTGGGGGCTAGCACCGGGGAGCTGTTTTTT. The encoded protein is CASSLLGASTGELFF.

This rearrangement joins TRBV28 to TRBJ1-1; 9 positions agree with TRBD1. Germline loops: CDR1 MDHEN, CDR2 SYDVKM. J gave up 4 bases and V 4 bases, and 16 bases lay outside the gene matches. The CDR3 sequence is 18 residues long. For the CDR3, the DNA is TGTGCCAGCAGTTCCTATCTCCCACAGGGGGCGGGGGGCACTGAAGCTTTCTTT. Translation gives CASSSYLPQGAGGTEAFF.

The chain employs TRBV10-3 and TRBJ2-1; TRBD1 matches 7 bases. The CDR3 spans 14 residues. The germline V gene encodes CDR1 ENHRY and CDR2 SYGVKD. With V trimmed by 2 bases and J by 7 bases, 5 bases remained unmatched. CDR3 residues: CAISETGVGNEQFF. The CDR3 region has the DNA TGTGCCATCAGTGAGACAGGGGTGGGTAATGAGCAGTTCTTC.

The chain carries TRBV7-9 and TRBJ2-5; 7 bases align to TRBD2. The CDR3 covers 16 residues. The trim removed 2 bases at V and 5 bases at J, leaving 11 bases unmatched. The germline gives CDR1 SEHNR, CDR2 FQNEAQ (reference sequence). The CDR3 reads CASSLRTPRGGETQYF. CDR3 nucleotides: TGTGCCAGCAGCTTACGGACTCCCCGGGGAGGGGAGACCCAGTACTTC.

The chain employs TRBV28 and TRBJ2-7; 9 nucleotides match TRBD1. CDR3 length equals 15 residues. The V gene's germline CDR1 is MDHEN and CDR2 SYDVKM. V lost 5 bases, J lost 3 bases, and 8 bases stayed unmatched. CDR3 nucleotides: TGTGCCAGCAGTGCCCCCGGGACAGGGCTCTACGAGCAGTACGTC. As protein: CASSAPGTGLYEQYV.

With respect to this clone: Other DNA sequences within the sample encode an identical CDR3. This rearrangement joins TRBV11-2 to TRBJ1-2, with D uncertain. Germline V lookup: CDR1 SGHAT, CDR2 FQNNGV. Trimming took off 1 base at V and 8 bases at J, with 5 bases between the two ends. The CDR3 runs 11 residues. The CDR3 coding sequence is TGTGCCAGCAGCTTAGGGGGAGGCTACACCTTC. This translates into CASSLGGGYTF.

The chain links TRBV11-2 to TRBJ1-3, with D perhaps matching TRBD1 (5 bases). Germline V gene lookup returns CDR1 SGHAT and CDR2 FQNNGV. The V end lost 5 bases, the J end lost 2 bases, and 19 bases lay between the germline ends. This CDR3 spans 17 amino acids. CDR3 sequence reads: CASSPGRRGNPGNTIYF. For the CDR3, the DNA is TGTGCCAGCAGCCCCGGGAGGAGGGGTAACCCTGGAAACACCATATATTTT. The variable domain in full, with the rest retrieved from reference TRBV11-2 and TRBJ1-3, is EAGVAQSPRYKIIEKRQSVAFWCNPISGHATLYWYQQILGQGPKLLIQFQNNGVVDDSQLPKDRFSAERLKGVDSTLKIQPAKLEDSAVYLCASSPGRRGNPGNTIYFGEGSWLTVV.

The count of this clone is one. DNA of the CDR3: TGTGCCAGCAGCGTCCTAGCGGGGGGGCCCAGCTCCTACAATGAGCAGTTCTTC. Amino acid sequence: CASSVLAGGPSSYNEQFF. The chain employs TRBV9 and TRBJ2-1; TRBD2 aligns across 12 bases. Trimming took 2 bases from V and 0 from J; bases not matched to a gene: 6. There are 18 residues in the CDR3. Germline V CDR1 and CDR2: SGDLS, YYNGEE.

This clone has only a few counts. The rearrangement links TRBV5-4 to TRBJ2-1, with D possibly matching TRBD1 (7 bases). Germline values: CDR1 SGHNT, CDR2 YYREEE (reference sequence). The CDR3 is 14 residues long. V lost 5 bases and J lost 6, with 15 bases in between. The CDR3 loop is CASSSNQGGNEQFF. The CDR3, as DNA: TGTGCCAGCAGTTCCAACCAGGGGGGCAATGAGCAGTTCTTC.

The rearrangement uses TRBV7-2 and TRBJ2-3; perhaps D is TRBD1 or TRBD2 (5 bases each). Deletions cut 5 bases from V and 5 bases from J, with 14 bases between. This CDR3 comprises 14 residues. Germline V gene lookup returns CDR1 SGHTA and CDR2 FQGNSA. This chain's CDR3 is CASSGDPFGDTQYF. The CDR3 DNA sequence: TGTGCCAGCAGCGGGGACCCGTTCGGAGATACGCAGTATTTT.

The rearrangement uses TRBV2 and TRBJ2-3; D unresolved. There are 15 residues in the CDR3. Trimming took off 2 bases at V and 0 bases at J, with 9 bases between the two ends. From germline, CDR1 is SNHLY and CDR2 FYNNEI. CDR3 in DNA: TGTGCCAGCAGTGAACTCGGGCTTAGCACAGATACGCAGTATTTT. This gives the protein CASSELGLSTDTQYF.

In nucleotides, the CDR3 is TGTGCCAGCAGCTTTGACAGTCAGAACACTGAAGCTTTCTTT. This translates into CASSFDSQNTEAFF. The chain couples TRBV7-2 to TRBJ1-1, with D possibly matching TRBD1 (5 bases). Trimming pared 3 bases from V and 1 base from J, leaving 9 bases between. Germline loops: CDR1 SGHTA, CDR2 FQGNSA. This CDR3 is built from 14 residues.

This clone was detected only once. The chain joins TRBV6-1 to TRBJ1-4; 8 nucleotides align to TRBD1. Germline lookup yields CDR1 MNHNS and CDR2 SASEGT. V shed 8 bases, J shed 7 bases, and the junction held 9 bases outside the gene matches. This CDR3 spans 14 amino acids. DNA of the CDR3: TGTGCCAGCGGCTTTTCAGGGGGCGGTGAAAAACTGTTTTTT. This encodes CASGFSGGGEKLFF.

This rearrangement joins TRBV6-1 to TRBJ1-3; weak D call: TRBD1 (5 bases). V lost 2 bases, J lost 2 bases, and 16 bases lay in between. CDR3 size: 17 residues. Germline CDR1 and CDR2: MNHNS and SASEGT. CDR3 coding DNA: TGTGCCAGCAGTGAAAAAAGTGCAGGGAGGACTGGAAACACCATATATTTT. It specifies CASSEKSAGRTGNTIYF.

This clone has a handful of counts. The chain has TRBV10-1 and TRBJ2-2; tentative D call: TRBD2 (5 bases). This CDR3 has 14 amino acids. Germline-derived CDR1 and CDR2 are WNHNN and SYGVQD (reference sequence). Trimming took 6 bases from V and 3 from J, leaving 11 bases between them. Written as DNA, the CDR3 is TGCGCCAGCAGCTTGGAGGTGGACACCGGGGAGCTGTTTTTT. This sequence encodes CASSLEVDTGELFF.

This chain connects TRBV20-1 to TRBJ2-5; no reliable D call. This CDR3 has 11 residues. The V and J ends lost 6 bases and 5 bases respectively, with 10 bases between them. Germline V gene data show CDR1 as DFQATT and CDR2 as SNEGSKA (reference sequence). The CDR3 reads CSAIRAETQYF. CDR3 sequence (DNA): TGCAGTGCAATTAGAGCGGAGACCCAGTACTTC.

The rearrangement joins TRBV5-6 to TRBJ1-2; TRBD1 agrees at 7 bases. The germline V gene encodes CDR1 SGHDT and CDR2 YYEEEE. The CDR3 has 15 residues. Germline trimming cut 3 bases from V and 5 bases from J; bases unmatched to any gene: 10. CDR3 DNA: TGTGCCAGCAGCTCCTACCGACAGGGCCCATATGGCTACACCTTC. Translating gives CASSSYRQGPYGYTF.

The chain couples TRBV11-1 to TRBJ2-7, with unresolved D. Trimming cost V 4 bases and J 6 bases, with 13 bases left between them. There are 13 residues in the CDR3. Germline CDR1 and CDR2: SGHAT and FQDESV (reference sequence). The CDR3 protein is CASSSDSKGEQYV. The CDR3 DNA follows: TGTGCCAGCAGCTCAGACTCAAAGGGCGAGCAGTACGTC.

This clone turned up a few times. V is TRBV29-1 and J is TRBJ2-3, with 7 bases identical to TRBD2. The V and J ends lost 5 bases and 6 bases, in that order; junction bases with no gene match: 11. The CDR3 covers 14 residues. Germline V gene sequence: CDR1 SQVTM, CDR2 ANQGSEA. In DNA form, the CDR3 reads TGCAGCGTTCCTGGGACTAAACGGCGGGATACGCAGTATTTT. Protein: CSVPGTKRRDTQYF.

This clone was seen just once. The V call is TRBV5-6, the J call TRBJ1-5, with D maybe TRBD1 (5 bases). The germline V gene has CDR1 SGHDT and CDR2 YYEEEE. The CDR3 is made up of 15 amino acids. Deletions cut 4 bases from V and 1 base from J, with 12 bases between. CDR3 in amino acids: CASSAGQGSNQPQHF. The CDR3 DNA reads TGTGCCAGCAGCGCCGGCCAGGGCAGCAATCAGCCCCAGCATTTT.

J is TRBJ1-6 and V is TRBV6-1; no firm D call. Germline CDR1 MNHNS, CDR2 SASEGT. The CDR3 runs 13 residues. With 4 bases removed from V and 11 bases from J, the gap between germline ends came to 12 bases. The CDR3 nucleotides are TGTGCCAGCAGTGGGACTGATTCTACACCCCTCCACTTT. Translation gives CASSGTDSTPLHF.

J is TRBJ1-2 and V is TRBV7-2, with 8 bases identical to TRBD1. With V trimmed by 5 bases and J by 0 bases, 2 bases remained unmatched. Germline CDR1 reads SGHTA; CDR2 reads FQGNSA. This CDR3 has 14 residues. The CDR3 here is CASSDRGTNYGYTF. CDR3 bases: TGTGCCAGCAGCGACAGGGGCACTAACTATGGCTACACCTTC.

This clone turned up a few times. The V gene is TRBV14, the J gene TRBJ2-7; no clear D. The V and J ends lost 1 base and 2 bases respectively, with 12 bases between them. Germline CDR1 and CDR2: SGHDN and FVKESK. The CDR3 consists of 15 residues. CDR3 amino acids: CASSQGFGQTYEQYF. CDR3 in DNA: TGTGCCAGCAGCCAAGGGTTTGGGCAGACCTACGAGCAGTACTTC.

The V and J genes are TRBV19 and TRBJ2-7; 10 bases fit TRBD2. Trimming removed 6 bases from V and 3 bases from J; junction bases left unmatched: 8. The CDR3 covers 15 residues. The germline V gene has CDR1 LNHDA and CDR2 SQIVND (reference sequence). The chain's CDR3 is CASRGAGTSVYEQYF. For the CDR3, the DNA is TGTGCCAGTAGAGGGGCCGGGACTAGCGTCTACGAGCAGTACTTC.

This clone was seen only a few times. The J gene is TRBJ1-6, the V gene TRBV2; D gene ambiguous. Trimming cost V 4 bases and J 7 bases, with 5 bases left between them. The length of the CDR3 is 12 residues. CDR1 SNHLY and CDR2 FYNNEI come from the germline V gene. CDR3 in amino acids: CASSGRNSPLHF. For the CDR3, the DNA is TGTGCCAGCAGTGGTCGGAATTCACCCCTCCACTTT.

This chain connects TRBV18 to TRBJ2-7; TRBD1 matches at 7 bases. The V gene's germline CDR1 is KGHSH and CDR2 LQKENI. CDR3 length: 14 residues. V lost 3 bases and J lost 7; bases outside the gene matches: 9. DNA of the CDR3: TGTGCCAGCTCACCTCGACAGGGTATGGGAGAGCAGTACGTC. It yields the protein CASSPRQGMGEQYV.